The sequence of this T cell receptor beta chain was determined in a study of blood T cell repertoires in COVID-19. Data came from immunoSEQ multiplex PCR; TCRdb stores just in-frame clones and leaves some out. The table records about 400,000 clones, approximately 90% of them present only once. CDR1 is SGHTA and CDR2 is FQGTGA in the germline V gene. The V end lost 4 bases, the J end lost 4 bases, and 15 bases lay between the germline ends. The CDR3 loop spans 15 amino acids. The sequence was obtained from a woman in her twenties or thirties with acute COVID-19. The sequencing input was PBMCs or T cells enriched from blood (not recorded which). The J gene is TRBJ2-3, the V gene TRBV7-3, with a tentative D call TRBD1 (7 bases). The chain's CDR3 is CASSSQGGLADTQYF. In nucleotides, the CDR3 is TGTGCCAGCAGCTCGCAGGGGGGATTGGCAGATACGCAGTATTTT.